The clone carrying this T cell receptor (beta chain) showed up many times. Its antigen is not identified. This specimen comes from a study of beta chain features in type 1 diabetes. The authors reverse transcribed all of the isolated RNA, so sequencing captured expressed TCRB transcripts. Data came from immunoSEQ multiplex PCR; TCRdb stores just in-frame clones and leaves some out. The data show about 120,000 clones, roughly 17% seen once. The CDR3 length is 14 residues. Germline V gives CDR1 SGHRS, CDR2 YFSETQ. V dropped 4 bases and J dropped 4; count of bases not matched to a gene: 6. General study results and limits: Significant though moderate, a shortening of TCRB CDR3s appeared in all four CD4+ subsets of Type 1 diabetes patients. cDNA sequencing could over-represent cells with high TCR expression. Across patients, naive, central memory and Treg TCRB repertoires exhibited apparently greater similarity than was observed across healthy donors.

Sequencing input: central memory CD4+ T cells from blood. The chain uses TRBV5-1 and TRBJ2-5; 8 nucleotides match TRBD1. The receptor was isolated from a man younger than 35 with type 1 diabetes. The CDR3 region is CASSGQGGRETQYF. In DNA, the CDR3 is TGCGCCAGCAGCGGACAGGGAGGAAGAGAGACCCAGTACTTC.